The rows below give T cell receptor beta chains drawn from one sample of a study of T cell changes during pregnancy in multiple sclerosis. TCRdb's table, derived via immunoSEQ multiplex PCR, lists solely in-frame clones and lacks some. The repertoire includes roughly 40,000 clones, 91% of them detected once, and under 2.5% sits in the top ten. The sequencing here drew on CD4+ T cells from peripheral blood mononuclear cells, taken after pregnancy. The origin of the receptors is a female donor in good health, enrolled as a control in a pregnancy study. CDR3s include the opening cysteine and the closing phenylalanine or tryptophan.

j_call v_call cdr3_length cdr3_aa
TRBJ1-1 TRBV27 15 CASSPSAGTGGVAFF
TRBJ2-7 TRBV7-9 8 CASSPGSF
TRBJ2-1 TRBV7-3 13 CASSPDRGDEQFF
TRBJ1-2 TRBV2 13 CASSDTGNYGYTF
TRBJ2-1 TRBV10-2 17 CATLQRTGGVTYNEQFF
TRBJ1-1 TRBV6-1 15 CASSDRQGRRAEAFF
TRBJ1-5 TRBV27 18 CASSPFTGWGDSNQPQHF
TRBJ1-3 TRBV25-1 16 CASSETTGSVGNTIYF
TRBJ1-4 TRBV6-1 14 CASRKGSPNEKLFF
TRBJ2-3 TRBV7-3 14 CASSWTGPTDTQYF
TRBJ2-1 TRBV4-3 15 CASSQEDREGNEQFF
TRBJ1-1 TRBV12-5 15 CASGLVIEGLTEAFF
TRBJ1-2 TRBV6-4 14 CASRTPGTTNVYTF
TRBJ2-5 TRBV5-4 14 CASSDRGGLETQYF
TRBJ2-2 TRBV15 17 CATSREPRYRGVGELFF
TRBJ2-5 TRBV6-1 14 CASRSGTTKETQYF
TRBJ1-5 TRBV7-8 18 CASSLRDRGFLSNQPQHF